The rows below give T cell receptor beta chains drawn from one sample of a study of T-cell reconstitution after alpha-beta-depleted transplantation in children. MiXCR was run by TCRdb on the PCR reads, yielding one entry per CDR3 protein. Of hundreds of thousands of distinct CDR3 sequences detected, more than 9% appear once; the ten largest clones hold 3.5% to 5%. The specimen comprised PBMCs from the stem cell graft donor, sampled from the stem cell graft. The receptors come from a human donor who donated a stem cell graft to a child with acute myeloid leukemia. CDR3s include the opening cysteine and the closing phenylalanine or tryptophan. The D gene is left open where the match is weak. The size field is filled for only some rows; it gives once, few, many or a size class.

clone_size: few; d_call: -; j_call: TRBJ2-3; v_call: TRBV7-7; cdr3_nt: TGTGCTAGCAGCTTAGGGGAAACAGCCACAGATACGCAGTATTTT; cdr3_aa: CASSLGETATDTQYF
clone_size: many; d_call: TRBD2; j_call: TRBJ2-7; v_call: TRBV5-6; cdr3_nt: TGTGCCAGCAGCTACTCCGGGACTAGAATGTACGAGCAGTACTTC; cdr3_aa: CASSYSGTRMYEQYF
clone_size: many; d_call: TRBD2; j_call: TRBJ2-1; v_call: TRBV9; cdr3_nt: TGTGCCAGCAGCGTAACGGCTAGCGGGAGGATCAATGAGCAGTTCTTC; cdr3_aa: CASSVTASGRINEQFF
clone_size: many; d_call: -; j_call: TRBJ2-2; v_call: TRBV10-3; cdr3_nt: TGTGCCATCAGTCCCCGGGTTCTAAACACCGGGGAGCTGTTTTTT; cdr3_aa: CAISPRVLNTGELFF
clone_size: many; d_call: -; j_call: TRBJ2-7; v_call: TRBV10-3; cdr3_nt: TGTGCCATCAGTGAGTCAGGGGGGACACTTACCTACGAGCAGTACTTC; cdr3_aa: CAISESGGTLTYEQYF
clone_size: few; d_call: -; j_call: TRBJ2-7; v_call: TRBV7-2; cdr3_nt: TGTGCCATCGGGACTCAGCCCTACGAGCAGTACTTC; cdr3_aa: CAIGTQPYEQYF
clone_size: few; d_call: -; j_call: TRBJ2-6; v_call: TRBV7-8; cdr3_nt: TGTGCCAGCAGCTTCCATAGTTCTGGGGCCAACGTCCTGACTTTC; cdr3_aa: CASSFHSSGANVLTF
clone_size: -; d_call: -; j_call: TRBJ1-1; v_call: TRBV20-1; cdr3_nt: TGCAGTGCTAGAGACGGTGCCCGGGGGACTGAAGCTTTCTTT; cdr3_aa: CSARDGARGTEAFF
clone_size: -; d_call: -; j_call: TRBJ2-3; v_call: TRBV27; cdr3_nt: TGTGCCAAGTTCACAGATACGCAGTATTTT; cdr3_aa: CAKFTDTQYF
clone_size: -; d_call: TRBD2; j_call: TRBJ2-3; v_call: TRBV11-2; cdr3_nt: TGTGCCAGCAGCTTACGGGGGCCACTAAGCGGGAGCCCCGCAGATACGCAGTATTTT; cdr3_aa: CASSLRGPLSGSPADTQYF
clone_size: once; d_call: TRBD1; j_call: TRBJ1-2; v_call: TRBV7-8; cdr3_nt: TGTGCCAGCAGCCCCGAGGGGGCGGGGGGCTACACCTTC; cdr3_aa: CASSPEGAGGYTF
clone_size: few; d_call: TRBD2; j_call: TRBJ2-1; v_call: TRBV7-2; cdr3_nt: TGTGCCAGCAGCTTAGATTCTAGCGGAGGACTCAATGAGCAGTTCTTC; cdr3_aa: CASSLDSSGGLNEQFF
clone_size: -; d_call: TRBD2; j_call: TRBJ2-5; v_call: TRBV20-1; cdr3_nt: TGCAGTGCTAGAGACCTTAGCGGGAAAGAGACCCAGTACTTC; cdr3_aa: CSARDLSGKETQYF
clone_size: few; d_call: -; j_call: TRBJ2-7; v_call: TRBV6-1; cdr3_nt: TGTGCCAGCAGTGACAGTGCTTCTTGGGAGCAGTACTTC; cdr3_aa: CASSDSASWEQYF
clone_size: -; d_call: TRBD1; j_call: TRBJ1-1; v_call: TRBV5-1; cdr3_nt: TGCGCCAGCAGCTTGGCCCCCGGACAGGGGAGGAACACTGAAGCTTTCTTT; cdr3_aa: CASSLAPGQGRNTEAFF
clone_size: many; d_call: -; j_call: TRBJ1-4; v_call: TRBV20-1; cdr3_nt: TGCAGTGCGGGCCGGGACGGAGAAAAACTGTTTTTT; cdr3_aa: CSAGRDGEKLFF
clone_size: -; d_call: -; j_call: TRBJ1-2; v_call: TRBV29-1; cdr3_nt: TGCAGCGTTGGACAGAAGGACTATGGCTACACCTTC; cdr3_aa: CSVGQKDYGYTF
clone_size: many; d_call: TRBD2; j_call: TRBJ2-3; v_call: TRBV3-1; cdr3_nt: TGTGCCAGCAGCCAACGACTAGCGGGGACCTTCACAGATACGCAGTATTTT; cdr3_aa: CASSQRLAGTFTDTQYF
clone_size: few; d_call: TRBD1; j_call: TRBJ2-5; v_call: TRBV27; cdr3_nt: TGTGCCAGCAGTTTGAGGGGGCCTCAAGAGACCCAGTACTTC; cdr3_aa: CASSLRGPQETQYF
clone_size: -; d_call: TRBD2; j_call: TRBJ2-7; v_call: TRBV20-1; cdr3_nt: TGCAGTGCTAGCCCTCAGCAGAAGGGACTAACCTACGAGCAGTACTTC; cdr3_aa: CSASPQQKGLTYEQYF
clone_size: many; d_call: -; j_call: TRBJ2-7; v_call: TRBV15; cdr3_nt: TGTGCCACCAGCAGAGATCGCCTAGCCTACGAGCAGTACTTC; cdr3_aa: CATSRDRLAYEQYF
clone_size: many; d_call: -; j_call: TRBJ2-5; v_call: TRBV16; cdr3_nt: TGTGCCAGCAGCGCCAGCGAGACCCAGTACTTC; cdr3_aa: CASSASETQYF
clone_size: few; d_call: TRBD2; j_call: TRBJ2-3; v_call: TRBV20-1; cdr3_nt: TGCAGTGTACGGGGAGCGGGGATCACAGATACGCAGTATTTT; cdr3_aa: CSVRGAGITDTQYF
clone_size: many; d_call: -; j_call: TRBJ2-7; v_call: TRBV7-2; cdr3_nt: TGTGCCAGCAGCAAGGACAGTGCCTCCTACGAGCAGTACTTC; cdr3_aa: CASSKDSASYEQYF
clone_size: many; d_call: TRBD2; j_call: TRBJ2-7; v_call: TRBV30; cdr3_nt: TGTGCCTGGGACATTGGTGGGGGGAGGGACGAGCAGTACTTC; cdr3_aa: CAWDIGGGRDEQYF
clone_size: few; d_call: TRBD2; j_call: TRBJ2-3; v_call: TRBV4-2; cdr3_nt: TGTGCCAGCAGCCAAGTGACTAGCGGGAGGCACACAGATACGCAGTATTTT; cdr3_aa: CASSQVTSGRHTDTQYF
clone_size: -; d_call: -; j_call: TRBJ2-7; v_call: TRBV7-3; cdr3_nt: TGTGCCAGCAGTTTCCCCGGGGAATCCGAGCAGTACTTC; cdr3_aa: CASSFPGESEQYF
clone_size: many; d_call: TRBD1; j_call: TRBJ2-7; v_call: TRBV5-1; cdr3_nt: TGCGCCAGCAGCGGAAGAGAGGACAGGGGACATTTCTACTACGAGCAGTACTTC; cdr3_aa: CASSGREDRGHFYYEQYF
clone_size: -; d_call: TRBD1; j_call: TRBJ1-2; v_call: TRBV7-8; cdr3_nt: TGTGCCAGCAGCGCGTTGGACAGGGTGAACTATGGCTACACCTTC; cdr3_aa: CASSALDRVNYGYTF
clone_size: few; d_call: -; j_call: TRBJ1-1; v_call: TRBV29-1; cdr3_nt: TGCAGCGTTCATGGGGTCCTGAACACTGAAGCTTTCTTT; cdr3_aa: CSVHGVLNTEAFF
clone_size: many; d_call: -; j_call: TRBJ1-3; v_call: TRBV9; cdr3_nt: TGTGCCAGCAGCGTGCAGGGGAACCCCTCTGGAAACACCATATATTTT; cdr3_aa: CASSVQGNPSGNTIYF
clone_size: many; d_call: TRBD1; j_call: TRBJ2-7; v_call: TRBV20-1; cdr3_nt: TGCAGTGCTGGACAGGGACGCATCAGCGAGCAGTACTTC; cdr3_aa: CSAGQGRISEQYF
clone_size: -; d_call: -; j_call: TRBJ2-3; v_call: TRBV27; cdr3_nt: TGTGCCAGCAGTGCCCTCGGGCGCCTGGGCGCCACAGATACGCAGTATTTT; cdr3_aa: CASSALGRLGATDTQYF
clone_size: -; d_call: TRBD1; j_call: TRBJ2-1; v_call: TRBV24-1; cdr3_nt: TGTGCCACCAGTTCTGGACAGGTATCCTACAATGAGCAGTTCTTC; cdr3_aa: CATSSGQVSYNEQFF
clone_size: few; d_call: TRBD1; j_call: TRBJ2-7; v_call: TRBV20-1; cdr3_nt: TGCAGTGCTAGGAACCGGGACAGGGGGCGCGAGCAGTACTTC; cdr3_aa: CSARNRDRGREQYF
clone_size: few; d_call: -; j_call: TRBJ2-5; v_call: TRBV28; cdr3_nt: TGTGCCAGCACCCTACAGGGAGGCCGAGAGACCCAGTACTTC; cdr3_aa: CASTLQGGRETQYF
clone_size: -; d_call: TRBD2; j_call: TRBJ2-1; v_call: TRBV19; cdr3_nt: TGTGCCAGTAGTAATCCGGGACTAGCGGGAGGGGGCAATGAGCAGTTCTTC; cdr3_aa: CASSNPGLAGGGNEQFF
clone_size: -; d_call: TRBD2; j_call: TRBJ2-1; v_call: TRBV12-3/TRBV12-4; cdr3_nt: TGTGCCAGCAGTTTTAGGACCGGGAGGGCCGATGGTGAGCAGTTCTTC; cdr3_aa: CASSFRTGRADGEQFF
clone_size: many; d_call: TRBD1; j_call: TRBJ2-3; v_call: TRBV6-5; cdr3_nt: TGTGCCAGCAGTTATCTGGGCAGGGGGCGGGATACGCAGTATTTT; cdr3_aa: CASSYLGRGRDTQYF
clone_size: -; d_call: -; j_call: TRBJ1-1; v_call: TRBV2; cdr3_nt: TGTGCCAGCACCCAAGTGAGGGTTGGAGCTTTCTTT; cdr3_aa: CASTQVRVGAFF
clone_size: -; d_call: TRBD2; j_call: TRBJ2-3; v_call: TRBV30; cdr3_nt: TGTGCCTTCACCAGCGGGAGCACTCCGGATACGCAGTATTTT; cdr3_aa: CAFTSGSTPDTQYF
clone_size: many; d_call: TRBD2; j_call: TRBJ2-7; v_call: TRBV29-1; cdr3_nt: TGCAGCGTGGAGCGGGAGGGCTCCTACGAGCAGTACTTC; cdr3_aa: CSVEREGSYEQYF
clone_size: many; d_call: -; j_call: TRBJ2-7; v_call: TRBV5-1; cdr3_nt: TGCGCCAGCAGCTTGCGCGAACTCCTGAACGAGCAGTACTTC; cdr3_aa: CASSLRELLNEQYF
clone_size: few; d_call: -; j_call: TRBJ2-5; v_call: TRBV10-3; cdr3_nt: TGTGCCATCAGTGAGCGTCAGATGGAGACCCAGTACTTC; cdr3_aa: CAISERQMETQYF
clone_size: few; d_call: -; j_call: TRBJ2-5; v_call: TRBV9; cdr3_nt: TGTGCCAGCAGCGCGGGGACTCGAGGGGAGGAGACCCAGTACTTC; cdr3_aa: CASSAGTRGEETQYF
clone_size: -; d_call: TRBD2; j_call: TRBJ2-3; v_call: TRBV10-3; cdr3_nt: TGTGCCGTGGCAAGACTAGCGGGAGGAGGAAGCACAGATACGCAGTATTTT; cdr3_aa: CAVARLAGGGSTDTQYF
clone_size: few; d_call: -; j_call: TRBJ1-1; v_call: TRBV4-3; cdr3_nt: TGCGCCAGCAGCCAAGACCGCGGCGGAGGGGACCTATTTGAAGCTTTCTTT; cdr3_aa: CASSQDRGGGDLFEAFF
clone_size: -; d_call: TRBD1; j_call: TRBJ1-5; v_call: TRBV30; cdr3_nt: TGTGCCTGGAGTCTCCACAGGGGGCTAGGTCAGCCCCAGCATTTT; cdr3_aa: CAWSLHRGLGQPQHF
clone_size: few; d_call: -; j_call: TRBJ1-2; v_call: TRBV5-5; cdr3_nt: TGTGCCAGCAGCTTAAGAAGACATTCGTTCAATGGCTACACCTTC; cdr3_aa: CASSLRRHSFNGYTF
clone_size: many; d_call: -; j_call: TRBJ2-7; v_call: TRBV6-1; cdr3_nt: TGTGCCAGCATTGATAGGCAGGGGCGCCCCTACGAGCAGTACTTC; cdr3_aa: CASIDRQGRPYEQYF
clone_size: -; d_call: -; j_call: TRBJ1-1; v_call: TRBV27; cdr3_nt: TGTGCCAGCAGGCGGGTACTCCGAACCACTGAAGCTTTCTTT; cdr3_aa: CASRRVLRTTEAFF
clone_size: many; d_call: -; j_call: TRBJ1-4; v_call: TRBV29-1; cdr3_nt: TGCAGCGCCGGGACCACAACTAATGAAAAACTGTTTTTT; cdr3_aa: CSAGTTTNEKLFF
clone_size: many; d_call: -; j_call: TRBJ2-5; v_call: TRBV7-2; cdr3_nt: TGTGCCAGCAGCTTAGACAGGGTTAAAGAGACCCAGTACTTC; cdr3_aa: CASSLDRVKETQYF
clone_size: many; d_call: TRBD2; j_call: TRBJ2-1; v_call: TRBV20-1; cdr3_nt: TGCAGTGCTAGTGGGGGACTAGGCTACAATGAGCAGTTCTTC; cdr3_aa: CSASGGLGYNEQFF
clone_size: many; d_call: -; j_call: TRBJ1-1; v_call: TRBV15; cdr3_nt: TGTGCCACCAGCGATCAATGGGGCACTGAAGCTTTCTTT; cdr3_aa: CATSDQWGTEAFF